This T cell receptor (beta chain) was sequenced during a study of blood T cell repertoires in COVID-19. Germline V lookup: CDR1 LNHDA, CDR2 SQIVND (reference sequence). This CDR3 is built from 11 residues. V dropped 10 bases and J dropped 6 bases, with 11 bases sitting between them. The table came from immunoSEQ multiplex PCR; TCRdb's copy has only in-frame clones and leaves some out. The sample has about 260,000 clones, over 80% seen once. This sequence originates from a man between 50 and 59 years old who had been exposed to COVID-19. The chain recombines TRBV19 with TRBJ2-3; D is perhaps TRBD2 (6 bases). The sample taken for sequencing was PBMCs or T cells enriched from blood (not recorded which). The chain's CDR3 is CATAAGDTQYF. Here the CDR3 DNA reads TGTGCCACCGCCGCGGGGGATACGCAGTATTTT.